This T cell receptor (beta chain) was observed in a study of T cells after yellow fever vaccination. Study details: Each low-cell-number fraction was prepared by means of SMART-Seq v4 Ultra Low Input.

Template-switching 5'RACE yielded the TCR cDNA; a universal primer site and UMIs were added in the process. TCRdb reprocessed the 5' RACE reads with MiXCR, giving one entry per CDR3 protein. This sample yields around 500,000 distinct CDR3 sequences, of which roughly a fifth are seen a single time; about 15% belongs to the top ten. On this clonotype: What it binds is not known.

The CDR3 sequence is 14 residues long. CDR1 and CDR2 from the germline V gene are SGHRS and YFSETQ. The V and J ends lost 5 bases and 6 bases, in that order; junction bases with no gene match: 5. Regarding the study as a whole: Reappearance after the booster was seen for most primary-vaccination clones, at approximately 97% CD4 and roughly 90% CD8. The secondary response was weaker but peaked faster, day 5 versus 15.

The receptor was derived from a man aged 18 to 29 who received the YFV17D yellow fever vaccine. The sample here was PBMCs, taken less than 25 days after the first yellow fever vaccination. The rearrangement joins TRBV5-1 to TRBJ1-6, with 7 bases identical to TRBD1. The CDR3 nucleotides read TGCGCCAGCAGAATGACAGGGAGTAATTCACCCCTCCACTTT. As protein: CASRMTGSNSPLHF. Together with reference TRBV5-1 and TRBJ1-6, the CDR3 gives the full variable domain: KAGVTQTPRYLIKTRGQQVTLSCSPISGHRSVSWYQQTPGQGLQFLFEYFSETQRNKGNFPGRFSGRQFSNSRSEMNVSTLELGDSALYLCASRMTGSNSPLHFGNGTRLTVT.